This paragraph reports one T cell receptor beta chain. What antigen it recognizes has not been identified. No per-base quality is available; no much larger clone lies one base away. Instrument on record: Illumina HiSeq 1500. The public reads were reanalyzed by TCRdb: fastp trimming at Q25, MiXCR alignment, in-frame beta chains only. CDR3 protein sequences are deduplicated, and each keeps its most common genes and DNA. In all, the sample holds about 270,000 distinct CDR3 sequences, and 22% of those were seen once. The ten largest clones add up to roughly 19% of the sample. Reading the germline V gene gives CDR1 MGHRA and CDR2 YSYEKL. Including the terminal cysteine and phenylalanine, the CDR3 comprises 17 residues. Of the read, only the CDR3 DNA is kept; its 51 bases are in frame from base 1. The V end gives up 1 base and the J end 8 bases, leaving 7 bases in the junction not matched to a gene. The data were obtained in a study of T cell repertoires in cytomegalovirus infection (dated by TCRdb to 2018 to 2020). The study in broad terms: Peptide stimulations targeted recently identified HLA-C-restricted CMV epitopes, whose presentation resists viral immunomodulation, together with well-studied HLA-B-restricted epitopes. Because public TCR beta signatures pointed to carriage of CMV infection together with the matching HLA type, the HLA type of each donor mattered for the analysis. Paper-wide results and their limitations: The ex vivo response was dominated by HLA-C-restricted CMV-specific TCR beta clonotypes, which also provided the single most frequent clonotype in two of eight donors. In both this cohort and an independent cohort of 300 to 450 donors, the cumulative frequency of public TCR beta family members distinguished carriers of CMV infection plus the relevant HLA type.

The sample's treatment or condition, from its label and the paper: in vitro stimulation with specific CMV peptide epitopes to enrich CMV-specific T cells. This specimen was cultured PBMCs, taken from culture after CMV antigen stimulation. The TCR originated in a human donor in good health (CMV status not recorded). Some clones in this sample may be carry-over from other donors' samples. The rearrangement joined TRBV4-1 to TRBJ2-1; TRBD2 aligns with 14 central bases. The DNA sequence is as follows: TGCGCCAGCAGCCAAGTCGGGACTAGCGGGAGTCCATATGAGCAGTTCTTC. Translated, this gives CASSQVGTSGSPYEQFF.